These 5 T cell receptor beta chains originate from one sample sequenced in a study of blood T cell repertoires in COVID-19. Some clones are missing from TCRdb's copy, which holds only in-frame ones; the method was immunoSEQ multiplex PCR. Of some 190,000 clones in the sample, around 82% were seen once. Sequencing was performed on peripheral blood. The receptors stem from an elderly man with COVID-19, enrolled during active disease.

V and J are TRBV6-1 and TRBJ1-6; 7 nucleotides align to TRBD1. The ends lost 2 bases at V and 7 bases at J; junction bases unmatched: 14. The CDR3 is made up of 18 amino acids. Germline assignment: CDR1 MNHNS and CDR2 SASEGT. CDR3 loop: CASSETGAGLGRNSPLHF. CDR3 nucleotides: TGTGCCAGCAGTGAAACAGGGGCCGGTCTGGGGAGAAATTCACCCCTCCACTTT.

The rearrangement joins TRBV4-2 to TRBJ1-1, with D uncertain. V lost 1 base and J lost 0, with 6 bases in between. The CDR3 runs 14 residues. Germline lookup yields CDR1 LGHNA and CDR2 YNFKEQ. The CDR3 coding sequence is TGTGCCAGCAGCCAAGTTTCTGTGAACACTGAAGCTTTCTTT. Its translation: CASSQVSVNTEAFF.

The chain couples TRBV5-1 to TRBJ2-3, with D perhaps matching TRBD1 (5 bases). This CDR3 comprises 14 residues. Trimming removed 0 bases from V and 4 bases from J, with 9 bases in between. The germline V gene encodes CDR1 SGHRS and CDR2 YFSETQ. CDR3 nucleotides: TGCGCCAGCAGCTTGGGGGGCAGCTCAGATACGCAGTATTTT. Residues: CASSLGGSSDTQYF.

The chain recombines TRBV5-4 with TRBJ2-5, with 10 bases identical to TRBD2. In germline, CDR1 is SGHNT, CDR2 YYREEE (reference sequence). V dropped 1 base and J dropped 5; count of bases not matched to a gene: 8. The CDR3 totals 16 residues. The CDR3 DNA is TGTGCCAGCAGCTTGTCCACTAGCGGGGTGGGGGAGACCCAGTACTTC. It encodes CASSLSTSGVGETQYF.

With regard to this clone: Other DNA sequences in the same sample also yield this CDR3. The rearrangement links TRBV7-8 to TRBJ2-2; D remains unclear. Between the trimmed V and J ends, which lost 3 bases and 1 base, there was a span of 6 bases. Germline V gives CDR1 SGHVS, CDR2 FQNEAQ. This CDR3 has 14 residues. The CDR3 sequence: CASSFSRNTGELFF. CDR3 in DNA: TGTGCCAGCAGCTTCTCCAGGAACACCGGGGAGCTGTTTTTT.